This entry features one TCR beta chain sequence. Its antigen is not known. This sample is drawn from a study of T cells expressing NK-cell markers. The wider study: It was sorted CD3+CD56-NKG2C+, CD3+CD56+NKG2C- and CD3+CD56+NKG2C+ T cells that provided the TCR beta repertoires. General study results and limits: The study found dominant NKG2C+ clonotypes at 1.0-7.0% of CD8+ T cells in about six donors. The study did not resolve the HCMV specificity of expanded NKG2C+ T cell clones. There were a few donors in whom these clonotypes also led the CD3+CD56-NKG2C+ fraction.

From the 5' RACE reads, TCRdb lists one entry per CDR3 protein and no DNA. The sample includes roughly 160,000 distinct CDR3 sequences. The CDR3 totals 15 residues. Material for sequencing was blood T cells: a sorted CD56 or NKG2C T cell subset, CD4+ or CD8+ T cells, or bulk PBMC T cells (not recorded which). This receptor was taken from a woman aged 18 to 75 in good health. The V gene is TRBV12-3 or TRBV12-4, the J gene TRBJ2-3; TCRdb lists TRBD2, though no DNA is available to test this call. The CDR3 protein is CASSLGAGPADTQYF.